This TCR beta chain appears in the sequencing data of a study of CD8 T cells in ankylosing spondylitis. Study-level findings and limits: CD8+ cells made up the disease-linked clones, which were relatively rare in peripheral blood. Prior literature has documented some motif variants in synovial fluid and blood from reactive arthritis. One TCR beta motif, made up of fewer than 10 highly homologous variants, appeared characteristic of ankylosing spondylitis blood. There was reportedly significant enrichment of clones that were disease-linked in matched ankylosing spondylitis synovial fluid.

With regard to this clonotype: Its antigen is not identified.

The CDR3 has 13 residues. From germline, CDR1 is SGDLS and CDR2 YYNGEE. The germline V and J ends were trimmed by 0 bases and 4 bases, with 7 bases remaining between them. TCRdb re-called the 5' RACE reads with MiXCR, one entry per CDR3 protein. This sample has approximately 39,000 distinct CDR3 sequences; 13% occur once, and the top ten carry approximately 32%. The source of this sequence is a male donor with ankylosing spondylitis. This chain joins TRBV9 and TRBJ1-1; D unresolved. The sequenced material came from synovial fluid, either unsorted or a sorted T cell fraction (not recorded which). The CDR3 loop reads CASSVVGPTEAFF. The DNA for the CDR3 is TGTGCCAGCAGCGTAGTCGGCCCCACTGAAGCTTTCTTT.